This TCR beta chain comes out of a study of Ad26.COV2.S vaccination and SARS-CoV-2 variants. About this clone itself: What it binds is unknown.

Repertoires were generated with immunoSEQ multiplex PCR, while TCRdb's copy carries only in-frame clones and drops some. The sample consists of roughly 100,000 clones, 80% of them appearing once. Findings of the study overall: Reportedly, after vaccination the spike-specific CD8+ and CD4+ T cell responses displayed substantial breadth. It was found that vaccine and placebo recipients had similar non-spike TCR breadth.

This clonotype was obtained from a human donor who had recovered from COVID-19. This sample comprised peripheral blood, obtained after recovery from COVID-19.

The CDR3 nucleotides read TGTGCCAGCAGCTGGGGGGCCTACAATGAGCAGTTCTTC. As protein: CASSWGAYNEQFF. The chain combines TRBV11-3 with TRBJ2-1; D perhaps matches TRBD2 (6 bases). Looked up from germline, CDR1 is SGHNT and CDR2 is YENEEA. This CDR3 region has 13 residues. The V and J ends lost 4 bases and 2 bases respectively, with 6 bases between them.